Presented here are 26 T cell receptor beta chains from one specimen sequenced in a study of shared clonotypes between healthy human individuals. TCRdb's table, derived via immunoSEQ multiplex PCR, lists solely in-frame clones and lacks some. The table lists roughly 2,000,000 clones, about 95% of them singletons, with under 1.5% in the top ten. The naive CD8 population came from CD45RO-negative cells selected for CCR7, without terminally differentiated effector memory CD45RA+ cells. The sequenced material came from naive CD8+ T cells sorted from blood. These receptors all come from a man aged 18 to 35 in good health.

About this clone: Other DNA sequences within the sample encode an identical CDR3. The chain uses TRBV30 and TRBJ2-7; D is unresolved. CDR3 size: 11 residues. Deletions cut 0 bases from V and 4 bases from J, with 4 bases between. Germline CDR1 is GTSNPN and CDR2 is SVGIG (reference sequence). Here the CDR3 DNA reads TGTGCCTGGAGTGTGGAATACGAGCAGTACTTC. This codes for CAWSVEYEQYF.

This chain joins TRBV29-1 and TRBJ2-1; no firm D call. The CDR3 runs 11 residues. The V end lost 5 bases, the J end lost 10 bases, and 12 bases lay between the germline ends. Germline V gives CDR1 SQVTM, CDR2 ANQGSEA. The CDR3 sequence is CSVLILGEQFF. As DNA, the CDR3 is TGCAGCGTTCTCATTTTAGGGGAGCAGTTCTTC.

This clone came up once. The chain couples TRBV7-9 to TRBJ2-5; TRBD2 agrees at 8 bases. Germline lookup yields CDR1 SEHNR and CDR2 FQNEAQ (reference sequence). V lost 2 bases to trimming and J lost 4 bases; unmatched junction nucleotides: 6. The CDR3 is 15 amino acids. The CDR3 bases are TGTGCCAGCAGCTTATTCGGGGGGGCTGGAGAGACCCAGTACTTC. The encoded protein is CASSLFGGAGETQYF.

V and J are TRBV5-5 and TRBJ2-7; D is uncertain. The V gene lost 3 bases and the J gene lost 4 bases, with 8 bases spanning the gap. This CDR3 is 12 amino acids long. Germline V CDR1 and CDR2: SGHKS, YYEKEE (reference sequence). The CDR3, as DNA: TGTGCCAGCAGCTGGGAAATGTACGAGCAGTACTTC. This encodes CASSWEMYEQYF. The full variable domain, its missing parts supplied by reference TRBV5-5 and TRBJ2-7, is DAGVTQSPTHLIKTRGQQVTLRCSPISGHKSVSWYQQVLGQGPQFIFQYYEKEERGRGNFPDRFSARQFPNYSSELNVNALLLGDSALYLCASSWEMYEQYFGPGTRLTVT.

V is TRBV11-2 and J is TRBJ2-7; TRBD1 matches 9 bases. Germline assignment: CDR1 SGHAT and CDR2 FQNNGV. After removal of 8 bases from V and 5 bases from J, the junction contained 7 bases not matched to a gene. The CDR3 totals 13 residues. For the CDR3, the DNA is TGTGCCAGCGGAGTGGGACAGGGTAACGAGCAGTACTTC. Amino acids: CASGVGQGNEQYF.

This clone was recorded once. The gene calls are TRBV10-2 and TRBJ2-7; D gene unclear. Germline CDR1 reads WSHSY; CDR2 reads SAAADI. V lost 2 bases to trimming and J lost 4 bases, with 15 bases between them. The CDR3 has 15 residues. CDR3 DNA sequence: TGCGCCAGCAGTGAGATAGGTTCCAAAGGGTACGAGCAGTACTTC. It translates to CASSEIGSKGYEQYF.

This chain connects TRBV6-6 to TRBJ1-2; unclear D gene. Per germline, CDR1 MNHNY and CDR2 SVGAGI (reference sequence). Trimming stripped 0 bases from V and 1 base from J, with 6 bases between. The CDR3 runs 14 residues. The CDR3 DNA follows: TGTGCCAGCAGTTACTCGGCGGATAACTATGGCTACACCTTC. This codes for CASSYSADNYGYTF.

The chain recombines TRBV5-6 with TRBJ2-5; D is ambiguous. CDR1 and CDR2 (germline): SGHDT, YYEEEE. CDR3 size: 13 residues. Trimming took 2 bases from V and 9 from J, leaving 14 bases between them. The CDR3 region is CASSFASRLAQYF. The DNA for the CDR3 is TGTGCCAGCAGCTTCGCCTCCCGATTGGCCCAGTACTTC.

The V call is TRBV4-1, the J call TRBJ2-7; 7 positions match TRBD1. The CDR3 has 19 amino acids. With V trimmed by 1 base and J by 3 bases, 18 bases remained unmatched. Germline loops: CDR1 MGHRA, CDR2 YSYEKL. CDR3 DNA sequence: TGCGCCAGCAGCCAAGGGCCTAAACCATCGGGACAGAACTTCTACGAGCAGTACTTC. Its translation: CASSQGPKPSGQNFYEQYF.

This clone was seen only once. The chain links TRBV10-2 to TRBJ2-1; TRBD2 matches at 12 bases. This CDR3 contains 16 residues. Germline V CDR1 and CDR2: WSHSY, SAAADI. With V trimmed by 4 bases and J by 4 bases, 5 bases remained unmatched. CDR3: CASSATSGGRYNEQFF. CDR3 nucleotide sequence: TGCGCCAGCAGTGCCACTAGCGGGGGGCGATACAATGAGCAGTTCTTC.

As concerns this clone: Other DNA sequences in this sample translate to the same CDR3. The genes are TRBV30 and TRBJ2-3; D call uncertain. Trimming took off 0 bases at V and 3 bases at J, with 7 bases between the two ends. This CDR3 has 13 amino acids. Per the germline V gene, CDR1 is GTSNPN and CDR2 is SVGIG (reference sequence). CDR3 in amino acids: CAWSVGSTDTQYF. DNA of the CDR3: TGTGCCTGGAGTGTAGGTTCAACAGATACGCAGTATTTT. The full variable domain, rest sourced from reference TRBV30 and TRBJ2-3, is SQTIHQWPATLVQPVGSPLSLECTVEGTSNPNLYWYRQAAGRGLQLLFYSVGIGQISSEVPQNLSASRPQDRQFILSSKKLLLSDSGFYLCAWSVGSTDTQYFGPGTRLTVL.

This chain links TRBV6-5 with TRBJ1-1; the D is unclear. The CDR3 spans 14 residues. CDR1 is MNHEY, CDR2 SVGAGI, per germline. V was pared by 2 bases and J by 1 base, with 8 bases between. DNA of the CDR3: TGTGCCAGCAGTTACGGGGAGTGGAACACTGAAGCTTTCTTT. Protein product: CASSYGEWNTEAFF.

The chain links TRBV29-1 to TRBJ1-1; D is possibly TRBD1 (5 bases). From germline, CDR1 is SQVTM and CDR2 ANQGSEA. The V and J ends lost 0 bases and 3 bases respectively, with 17 bases between them. This CDR3 has 16 amino acids. CDR3 in amino acids: CSVEDRGGESDTEAFF. The CDR3 DNA follows: TGCAGCGTTGAAGATCGCGGAGGGGAATCCGACACTGAAGCTTTCTTT.

This clone was observed once. The chain has TRBV25-1 and TRBJ2-3; 7 bases map to TRBD1. Germline CDR1 reads MGHDK; CDR2 reads SYGVNS. The CDR3 has 15 residues. V dropped 4 bases and J dropped 0; count of bases not matched to a gene: 4. As DNA, the CDR3 is TGTGCCAGCAGTGGCACAGGGGCCAGCACAGATACGCAGTATTTT. Its translation: CASSGTGASTDTQYF.

The chain links TRBV5-6 to TRBJ2-7, with a weak D call TRBD1 (6 bases). Germline loops: CDR1 SGHDT, CDR2 YYEEEE. V lost 1 base, J lost 6 bases, and 14 bases lay in between. The CDR3 totals 14 residues. The CDR3 loop reads CASSLWQGLGEQYF. The CDR3, as DNA: TGTGCCAGCAGCTTGTGGCAGGGGTTGGGCGAGCAGTACTTC.

This chain connects TRBV9 to TRBJ2-1, with 8 bases lining up with TRBD2. With 5 bases clipped from V and 7 bases from J, the junction kept 14 bases outside the gene matches. The CDR3 has 16 amino acids. Per the germline V gene, CDR1 is SGDLS and CDR2 is YYNGEE. This CDR3 is CASSAETSAIRNEQFF. CDR3 nucleotides: TGTGCCAGCAGTGCCGAGACTAGCGCTATACGAAATGAGCAGTTCTTC.

The CDR3 DNA sequence: TGTGCCAGCAGCGACCCCAGTGGGGCGCCGAATGGCTACACCTTC. Translating gives CASSDPSGAPNGYTF. This chain joins TRBV6-6 and TRBJ1-2; D perhaps matches TRBD1 (5 bases). Trimming stripped 6 bases from V and 6 bases from J, with 20 bases between. The CDR3 spans 15 residues. Germline V lookup: CDR1 MNHNY, CDR2 SVGAGI (reference sequence).

The CDR3 DNA reads as TGTGCCACCTCCCAGGTGGGCGAGCAGTTCTTC. Translation gives CATSQVGEQFF. The chain joins TRBV6-5 to TRBJ2-1; no clear D gene. V dropped 10 bases and J dropped 10 bases, with 14 bases sitting between them. From germline, CDR1 is MNHEY and CDR2 SVGAGI. The CDR3 totals 11 residues.

The V gene is TRBV2, the J gene TRBJ2-5; 8 nucleotides match TRBD1. Germline assignment: CDR1 SNHLY and CDR2 FYNNEI. The V gene end was trimmed by 3 bases and the J gene end by 3 bases; junction bases not matched to a gene: 6. The CDR3 consists of 15 residues. The CDR3 region has the DNA TGTGCCAGCAGTGATTCAGGGGGCGGGAAAGAGACCCAGTACTTC. Encoded protein: CASSDSGGGKETQYF.

The V and J genes are TRBV2 and TRBJ1-4, with D perhaps matching TRBD1 (5 bases). The CDR3 totals 16 residues. Trimming took 4 bases from V and 3 from J, leaving 15 bases between them. Germline V gene lookup returns CDR1 SNHLY and CDR2 FYNNEI. The CDR3 reads CASSGDPTEANEKLFF. For the CDR3, the DNA is TGTGCCAGCAGTGGGGACCCCACCGAGGCTAATGAAAAACTGTTTTTT.

The chain uses TRBV28 and TRBJ1-2; tentative D call: TRBD1 (6 bases). From germline, CDR1 is MDHEN and CDR2 SYDVKM. The CDR3 is 14 residues long. V lost 4 bases to trimming and J lost 2 bases, with 11 bases between them. The CDR3 is CASSSLDRNYGYTF. The CDR3 DNA sequence: TGTGCCAGCAGTTCTCTTGACAGGAACTATGGCTACACCTTC.

This clone was detected once. The CDR3 sequence: CASTDGSSGANVLTF. The CDR3 region has the DNA TGTGCCAGCACCGACGGCTCCTCTGGGGCCAACGTCCTGACTTTC. The J gene is TRBJ2-6, the V gene TRBV9; D ambiguous. Trimming took 6 bases from V and 0 from J, leaving 10 bases between them. This CDR3 has 15 amino acids. CDR1 and CDR2 (germline): SGDLS, YYNGEE.

Concerning this clone: A read error may account for a junction end that differs from germline. The rearrangement joins TRBV19 to TRBJ1-4; 8 nucleotides align to TRBD1. This CDR3 comprises 15 residues. Germline CDR1 is LNHDA and CDR2 is SQIVND (reference sequence). The DNA of the CDR3 is TGTGCCAGTAGTAAAGAGACAGGGGTTATTCAACCCACCGATTTT. Translation gives CASSKETGVIQPTDF.

The genes are TRBV2 and TRBJ2-1; 12 bases are a match to TRBD2. This CDR3 contains 18 residues. The V gene's germline CDR1 is SNHLY and CDR2 FYNNEI. The ends lost 4 bases at V and 3 bases at J; junction bases unmatched: 10. The CDR3 DNA reads TGTGCCAGCAGTGGCGAGACTAGCGGGGGCTACTTCTACAATGAGCAGTTCTTC. It is translated as CASSGETSGGYFYNEQFF.

About this clone itself: The same CDR3 can be traced to other DNA sequences in this sample. The rearrangement uses TRBV27 and TRBJ2-1; D perhaps matches TRBD1 (6 bases). The germline CDR1 and CDR2 sequences are MNHEY and SMNVEV (reference sequence). The CDR3 runs to 11 residues. Trimming cost V 5 bases and J 10 bases, with 9 bases left between them. The CDR3 nucleotides read TGTGCCAGCAGTACAGGGAACGAGCAGTTCTTC. This encodes CASSTGNEQFF.

The gene calls are TRBV7-9 and TRBJ2-1, with TRBD2 matching 9 bases. V was pared by 5 bases and J by 10 bases, with 6 bases of the junction left unmatched. Germline CDR1 SEHNR, CDR2 FQNEAQ (reference sequence). This CDR3 contains 13 residues. CDR3 nucleotides: TGTGCCAGCAGCCGAGGGACTAGCAGAGAGCAGTTCTTC. It encodes CASSRGTSREQFF. The complete variable domain, with remaining parts taken from reference TRBV7-9 and TRBJ2-1, reads DTGVSQNPRHKITKRGQNVTFRCDPISEHNRLYWYRQTLGQGPEFLTYFQNEAQLEKSRLLSDRFSAERPKGSFSTLEIQRTEQGDSAMYLCASSRGTSREQFFGPGTRLTVL.